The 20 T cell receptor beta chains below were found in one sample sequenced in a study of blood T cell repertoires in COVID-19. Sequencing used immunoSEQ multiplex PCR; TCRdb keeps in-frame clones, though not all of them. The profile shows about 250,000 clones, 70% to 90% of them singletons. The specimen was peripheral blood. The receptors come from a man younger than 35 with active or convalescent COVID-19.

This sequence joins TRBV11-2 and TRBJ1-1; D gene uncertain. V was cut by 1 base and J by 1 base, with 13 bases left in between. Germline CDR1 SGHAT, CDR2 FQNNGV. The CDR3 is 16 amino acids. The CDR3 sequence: CASSLAIISGNTEAFF. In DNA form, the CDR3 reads TGTGCCAGCAGCTTAGCTATTATATCCGGGAACACTGAAGCTTTCTTT.

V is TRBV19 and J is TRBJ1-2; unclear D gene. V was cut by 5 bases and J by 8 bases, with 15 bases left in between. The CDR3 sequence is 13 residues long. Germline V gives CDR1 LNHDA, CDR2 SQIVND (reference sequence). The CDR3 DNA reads TGTGCCAGTAGTTCCCACCCCCCAGGAGGCTACACCTTC. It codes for CASSSHPPGGYTF.

The CDR3 sequence: CASSSPTHTGELFF. The CDR3 nucleotides are TGTGCCAGCAGCTCCCCAACTCACACCGGGGAGCTGTTTTTT. The V gene is TRBV7-9, the J gene TRBJ2-2; D is ambiguous. The V end lost 4 bases, the J end lost 3 bases, and 9 bases lay between the germline ends. The CDR3 has 14 residues. Germline lookup yields CDR1 SEHNR and CDR2 FQNEAQ (reference sequence).

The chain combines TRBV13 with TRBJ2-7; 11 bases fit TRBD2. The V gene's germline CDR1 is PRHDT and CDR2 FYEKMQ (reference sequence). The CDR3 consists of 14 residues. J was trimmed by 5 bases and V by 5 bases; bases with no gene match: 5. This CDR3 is CASSPTSGRNEQYF. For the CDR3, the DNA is TGTGCCAGCAGCCCCACTAGCGGGAGAAACGAGCAGTACTTC.

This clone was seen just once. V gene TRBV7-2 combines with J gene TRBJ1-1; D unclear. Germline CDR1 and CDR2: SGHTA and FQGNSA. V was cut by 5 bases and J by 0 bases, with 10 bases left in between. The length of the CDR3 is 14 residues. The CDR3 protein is CASSPRELNTEAFF. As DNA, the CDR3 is TGTGCCAGCAGCCCTCGGGAGTTGAACACTGAAGCTTTCTTT. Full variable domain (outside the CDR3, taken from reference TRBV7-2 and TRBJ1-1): GAGVSQSPSNKVTEKGKDVELRCDPISGHTALYWYRQSLGQGLEFLIYFQGNSAPDKSGLPSDRFSAERTGGSVSTLTIQRTQQEDSAVYLCASSPRELNTEAFFGQGTRLTVV.

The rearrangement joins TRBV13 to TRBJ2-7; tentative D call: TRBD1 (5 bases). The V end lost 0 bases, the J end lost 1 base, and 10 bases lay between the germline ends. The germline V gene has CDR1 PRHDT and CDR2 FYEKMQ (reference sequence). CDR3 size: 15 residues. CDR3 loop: CASSLGRGRSYEQYF. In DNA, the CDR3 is TGTGCCAGCAGCTTAGGTAGGGGCAGATCCTACGAGCAGTACTTC.

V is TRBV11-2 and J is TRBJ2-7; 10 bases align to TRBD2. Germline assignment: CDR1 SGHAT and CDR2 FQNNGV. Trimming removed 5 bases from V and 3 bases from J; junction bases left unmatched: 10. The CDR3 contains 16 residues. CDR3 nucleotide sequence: TGTGCCAGCAGCCTTCCGGGACTAGCGCCGTACTACGAGCAGTACTTC. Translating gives CASSLPGLAPYYEQYF.

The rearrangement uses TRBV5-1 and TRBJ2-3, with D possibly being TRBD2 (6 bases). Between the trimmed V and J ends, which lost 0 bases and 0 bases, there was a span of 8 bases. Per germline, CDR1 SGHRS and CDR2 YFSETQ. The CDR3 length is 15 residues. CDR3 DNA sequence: TGCGCCAGCAGCTTGGGCGGGACTAGCACAGATACGCAGTATTTT. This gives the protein CASSLGGTSTDTQYF.

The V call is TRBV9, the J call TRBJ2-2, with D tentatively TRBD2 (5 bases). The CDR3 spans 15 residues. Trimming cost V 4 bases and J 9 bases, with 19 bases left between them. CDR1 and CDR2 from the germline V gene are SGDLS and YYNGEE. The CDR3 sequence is CASSPHSEVARELFF. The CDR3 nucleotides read TGTGCCAGCAGCCCTCATAGTGAGGTAGCGAGGGAGCTGTTTTTT.

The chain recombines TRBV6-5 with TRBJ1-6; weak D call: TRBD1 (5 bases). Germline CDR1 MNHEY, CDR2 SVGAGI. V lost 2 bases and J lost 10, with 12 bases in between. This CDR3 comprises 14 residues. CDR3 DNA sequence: TGTGCCAGCAGTTACCAAGGGGCCGTATCACCCCTCCACTTT. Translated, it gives CASSYQGAVSPLHF.

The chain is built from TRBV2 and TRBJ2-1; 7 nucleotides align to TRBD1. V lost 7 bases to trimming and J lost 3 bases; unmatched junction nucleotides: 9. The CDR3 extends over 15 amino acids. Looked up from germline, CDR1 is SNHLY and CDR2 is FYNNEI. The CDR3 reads CASTPTGINYNEQFF. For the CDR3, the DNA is TGTGCCAGCACTCCGACAGGGATTAACTACAATGAGCAGTTCTTC.

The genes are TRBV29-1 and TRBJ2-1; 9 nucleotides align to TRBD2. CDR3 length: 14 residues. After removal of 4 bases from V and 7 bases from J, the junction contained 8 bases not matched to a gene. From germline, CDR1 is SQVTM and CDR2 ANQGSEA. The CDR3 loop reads CSVVRLAGINEQFF. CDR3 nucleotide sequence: TGCAGCGTTGTGCGGCTAGCGGGAATAAATGAGCAGTTCTTC.

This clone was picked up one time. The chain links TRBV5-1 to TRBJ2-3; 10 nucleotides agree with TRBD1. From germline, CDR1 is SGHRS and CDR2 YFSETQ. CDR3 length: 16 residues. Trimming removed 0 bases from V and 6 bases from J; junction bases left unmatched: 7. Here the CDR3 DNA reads TGCGCCAGCAGCTTGGAGGGACAGGGGAGGTGGGATACGCAGTATTTT. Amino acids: CASSLEGQGRWDTQYF.

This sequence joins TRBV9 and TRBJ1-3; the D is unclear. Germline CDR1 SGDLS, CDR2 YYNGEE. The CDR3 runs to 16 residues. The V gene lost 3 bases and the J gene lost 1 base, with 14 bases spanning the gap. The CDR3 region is CASSARHSSSGNTIYF. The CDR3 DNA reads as TGTGCCAGCAGCGCCCGTCACAGTTCGTCTGGAAACACCATATATTTT.

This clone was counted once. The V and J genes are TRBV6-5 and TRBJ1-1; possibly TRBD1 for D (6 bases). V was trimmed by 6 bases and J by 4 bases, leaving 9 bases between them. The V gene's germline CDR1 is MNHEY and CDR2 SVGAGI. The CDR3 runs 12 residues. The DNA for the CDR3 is TGTGCCAGCAGGGGCAGGGGCACTGAAGCTTTCTTT. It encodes CASRGRGTEAFF.

In DNA form, the CDR3 reads TGTGCCAGCAGTTTAATTTCCTCGGGTTTAGCACCCTACAATGAGCAGTTCTTC. It is translated as CASSLISSGLAPYNEQFF. The chain joins TRBV27 to TRBJ2-1, with D uncertain. The CDR3 contains 18 residues. Trimming cost V 2 bases and J 2 bases, with 19 bases left between them. Germline CDR1 is MNHEY and CDR2 is SMNVEV (reference sequence).

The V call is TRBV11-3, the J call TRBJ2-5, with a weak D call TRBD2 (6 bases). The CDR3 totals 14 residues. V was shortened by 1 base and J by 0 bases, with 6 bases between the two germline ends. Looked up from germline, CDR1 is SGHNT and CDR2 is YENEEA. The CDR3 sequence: CASSLGGDQETQYF. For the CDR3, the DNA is TGTGCCAGCAGCTTAGGGGGGGACCAAGAGACCCAGTACTTC.

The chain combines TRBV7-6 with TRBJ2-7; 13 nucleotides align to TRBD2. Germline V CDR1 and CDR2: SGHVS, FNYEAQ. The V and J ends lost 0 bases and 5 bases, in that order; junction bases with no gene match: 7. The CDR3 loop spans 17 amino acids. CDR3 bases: TGTGCCAGCAGCTTAGCGGGGACTAGCGGGAATCTCAACGAGCAGTACTTC. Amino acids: CASSLAGTSGNLNEQYF.

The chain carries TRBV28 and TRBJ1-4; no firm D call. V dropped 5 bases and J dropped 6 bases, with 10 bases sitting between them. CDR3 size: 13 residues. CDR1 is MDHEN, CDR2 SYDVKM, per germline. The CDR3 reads CASSPLADEKLFF. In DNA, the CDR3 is TGTGCCAGCAGTCCATTGGCAGATGAAAAACTGTTTTTT.

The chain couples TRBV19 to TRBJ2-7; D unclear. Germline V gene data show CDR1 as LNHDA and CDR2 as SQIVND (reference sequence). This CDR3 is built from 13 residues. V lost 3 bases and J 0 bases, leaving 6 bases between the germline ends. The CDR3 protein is CASSMAPSYEQYF. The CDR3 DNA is TGTGCCAGTAGTATGGCCCCCTCCTACGAGCAGTACTTC.